These T cell receptor beta chains were read from a single sample in a study of identical twins. TCRdb ran MiXCR on the 5' RACE reads and lists one entry per CDR3 protein. The sample lists about 920,000 distinct CDR3 sequences, around 12% occurring once. A further study also used this sample, focusing on yellow fever vaccine responses in identical twins.

Input material: PBMCs. The receptors stem from a woman between 18 and 29 years old in good health. Both conserved end residues are part of each CDR3. The D gene is left open where the match is weak. A row's size may be missing; if present it is once, few, many or a size class.

>few|TRBD1|TRBV24-1|TRBJ2-1
TGTGCCACCAGTGACCGGACAGGGGTGGGTCTAAAGCAGTTCTTC
CATSDRTGVGLKQFF
>few|TRBD2|TRBV20-1|TRBJ2-1
TGCAGTGCTAGAGATCGGCCTAGCGGGAAGGCCTCCTACAATGAGCAGTTCTTC
CSARDRPSGKASYNEQFF
>many|NA|TRBV12-3/TRBV12-4|TRBJ2-1
TGTGCCAGCAGTTTAGCGGGGGGGGCCGGCTACAATGAGCAGTTCTTC
CASSLAGGAGYNEQFF
>many|NA|TRBV7-2|TRBJ2-3
TGTGCCAGCAGCTTACCGGGGGTTCTCACAGATACGCAGTATTTT
CASSLPGVLTDTQYF
>many|NA|TRBV12-3/TRBV12-4|TRBJ1-2
TGTGCCAGCAGCCGAATCTCTAGAAGCTATGGCTACACCTTC
CASSRISRSYGYTF
>NA|NA|TRBV4-1|TRBJ2-1
TGCGCCAGCAGCCAAGATTTGAATGAGCAGTTCTTC
CASSQDLNEQFF
>NA|TRBD1|TRBV7-9|TRBJ1-5
TGTGCCAGCAGCCCTGGACAGGGCGACAATCAGCCCCAGCATTTT
CASSPGQGDNQPQHF
>once|NA|TRBV6-1|TRBJ2-5
TGTGCCAGCAGTGATTACAGGGTACCCGAGACCCAGTACTTC
CASSDYRVPETQYF
>NA|TRBD1|TRBV7-6|TRBJ1-1
TGTGCCAGCAGCTCCGGACAGGGGCGTGAAGCTTTCTTT
CASSSGQGREAFF
>few|TRBD2|TRBV20-1|TRBJ2-5
TGCAGTGCTAGTAATCGGGAGGGCCGATTTTTAGAGACCCAGTACTTC
CSASNREGRFLETQYF
>many|TRBD2|TRBV20-1|TRBJ2-5
TGCAGTGCTGCTCTTCCGGGACTAGCGGGACAAGAGACCCAGTACTTC
CSAALPGLAGQETQYF
>NA|NA|TRBV7-8|TRBJ2-7
TGTGCCAGCAGCTTGCGGGGTAGCCTTACCTACGAGCAGTACTTC
CASSLRGSLTYEQYF
>NA|NA|TRBV19|TRBJ1-5
TGTGCCAGTAGTATGGGCGGGCTGCATAATCAGCCCCAGCATTTT
CASSMGGLHNQPQHF
>NA|NA|TRBV14|TRBJ2-3
TGTGCCAGCAGCCAAGATACGACTACTACTAGCACAGATACGCAGTATTTT
CASSQDTTTTSTDTQYF
>NA|NA|TRBV18|TRBJ2-6
TGTGCCAGCTCACCTCAGACAGGCCCGAGCTCTGGGGCCAACGTCCTGACTTTC
CASSPQTGPSSGANVLTF
>many|TRBD1|TRBV12-3/TRBV12-4|TRBJ2-7
TGTGCCAGCAGTCAGGACAGGGTGTATTCCGAGCAGTACTTC
CASSQDRVYSEQYF
>many|NA|TRBV7-9|TRBJ2-3
TGTGCCAGCAGCTTAGGTCGAGCCTTCACAGATACGCAGTATTTT
CASSLGRAFTDTQYF
>few|TRBD2|TRBV7-2|TRBJ2-7
TGTGCCAGCAGCTTAGTCTTTCAGTTTTTGGCTAGCGGGAGGTTAGACGAGCAGTACTTC
CASSLVFQFLASGRLDEQYF
>NA|TRBD2|TRBV5-1|TRBJ2-3
TGCGCCAGCAGCCGAGCGGGAGACCCCCCAGATACGCAGTATTTT
CASSRAGDPPDTQYF
>NA|NA|TRBV7-3|TRBJ2-7
TGTGCCAGCAGCCTCTCGGGGCAGGGCTCCCACGAGCAGTACTTC
CASSLSGQGSHEQYF
>many|NA|TRBV2|TRBJ1-3
TGTGCCAGCAAGCGGGGAACTGAAGGAAACACCATATATTTT
CASKRGTEGNTIYF
>few|NA|TRBV2|TRBJ2-1
TGTGCCAGCACTAGCGAGGGGATCTCCTACAATGAGCAGTTCTTC
CASTSEGISYNEQFF
>few|NA|TRBV15|TRBJ2-1
TGTGCCACCAGCAGAGCTGGGGCGAGGTTGGGATCCTACAATGAGCAGTTCTTC
CATSRAGARLGSYNEQFF
>NA|TRBD2|TRBV13|TRBJ2-1
TGTGCCAGCAGCGGACTTAGCGGGGGGGTTTTCAATGAGCAGTTCTTC
CASSGLSGGVFNEQFF
>NA|NA|TRBV7-9|TRBJ2-1
TGTGCCAGCAGCGGTAAGACAGGTAGCTCCTACAATGAGCAGTTCTTC
CASSGKTGSSYNEQFF
>many|TRBD2|TRBV5-1|TRBJ2-1
TGCGCCAGCAGCTCGACTAGCGGGGAGTACAATGAGCAGTTCTTC
CASSSTSGEYNEQFF
>NA|NA|TRBV10-2|TRBJ2-5
TGCGCCAGCAGTGACCCCCAGGCCCTTAGGCAAGAGACCCAGTACTTC
CASSDPQALRQETQYF
>NA|TRBD1|TRBV5-1|TRBJ1-1
TGCGCCAGCAGCCGCGGGACAGGGACCGTGACTGAAGCTTTCTTT
CASSRGTGTVTEAFF
>few|NA|TRBV15|TRBJ2-5
TGTGCCACCAGCAGAGATGGTGGCACCCAGTACTTC
CATSRDGGTQYF
>many|NA|TRBV7-6|TRBJ2-1
TGTGCCAGCAGTCTAGGCAGGGTTATTCCTGGCAATGAGCAGTTCTTC
CASSLGRVIPGNEQFF
>few|TRBD1|TRBV7-8|TRBJ1-5
TGTGCCAGCAGCTTAGGTCGGTTGGACAGGGGGCGTCTGGGCAATCAGCCCCAGCATTTT
CASSLGRLDRGRLGNQPQHF
>NA|TRBD1|TRBV12-3/TRBV12-4|TRBJ1-1
TGTGCCAGCAGTGCGGGACAGGTAACTGAAGCTTTCTTT
CASSAGQVTEAFF